This T cell receptor beta chain was observed in a study of CD8+CD57+ T cells in acquired aplastic anemia. This CDR3 has 14 residues. V dropped 5 bases and J dropped 3 bases, with 10 bases sitting between them. According to the study, genomic DNA was the template for TCR beta VDJ and CDR3 profiling. MiXCR, run by TCRdb on the reads, gives a single entry per CDR3 protein. The sample yields 200,000 to 250,000 distinct CDR3 sequences, almost 35% seen once. This clonotype was observed at least ten times. Source material: sorted CD4+, CD8+, or CD8+CD57+ T cells (not recorded which) from PBMCs. This TCR came from a human donor in good health, serving as a control. This chain joins TRBV12-3 or TRBV12-4 and TRBJ2-2; no clear D gene. CDR3 residues: CASSPRMDTGELFF. The CDR3 nucleotides are TGTGCCAGCAGTCCCAGAATGGACACCGGGGAGCTGTTTTTT.